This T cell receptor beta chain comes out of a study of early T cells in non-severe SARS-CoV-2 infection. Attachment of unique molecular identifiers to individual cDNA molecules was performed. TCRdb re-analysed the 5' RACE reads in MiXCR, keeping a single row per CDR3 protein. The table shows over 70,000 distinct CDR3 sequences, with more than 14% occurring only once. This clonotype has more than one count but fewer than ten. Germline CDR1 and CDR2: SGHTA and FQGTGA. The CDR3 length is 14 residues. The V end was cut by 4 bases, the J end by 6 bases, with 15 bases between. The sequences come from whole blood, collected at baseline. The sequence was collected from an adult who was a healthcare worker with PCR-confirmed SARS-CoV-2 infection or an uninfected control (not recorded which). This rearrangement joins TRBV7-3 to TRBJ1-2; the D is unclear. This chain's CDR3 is CASSSMTWMDGYTF. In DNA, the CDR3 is TGTGCCAGCAGCTCCATGACCTGGATGGATGGCTACACCTTC.